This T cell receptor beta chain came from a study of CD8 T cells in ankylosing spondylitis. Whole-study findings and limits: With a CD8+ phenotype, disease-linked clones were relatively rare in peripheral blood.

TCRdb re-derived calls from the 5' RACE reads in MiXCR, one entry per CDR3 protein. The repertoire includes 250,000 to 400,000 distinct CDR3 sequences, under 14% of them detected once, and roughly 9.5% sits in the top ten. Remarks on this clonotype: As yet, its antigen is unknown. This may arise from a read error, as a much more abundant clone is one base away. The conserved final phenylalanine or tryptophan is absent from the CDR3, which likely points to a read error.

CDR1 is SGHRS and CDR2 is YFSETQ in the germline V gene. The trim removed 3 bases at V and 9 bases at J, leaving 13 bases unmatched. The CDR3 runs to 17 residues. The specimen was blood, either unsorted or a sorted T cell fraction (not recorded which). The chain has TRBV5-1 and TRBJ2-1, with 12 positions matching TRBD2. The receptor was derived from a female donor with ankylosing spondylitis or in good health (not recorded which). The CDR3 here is CASSSILRTSGKGEQFL. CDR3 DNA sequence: TGCGCCAGCAGCTCGATCCTAAGGACTAGCGGGAAGGGTGAGCAGTTCCTC.